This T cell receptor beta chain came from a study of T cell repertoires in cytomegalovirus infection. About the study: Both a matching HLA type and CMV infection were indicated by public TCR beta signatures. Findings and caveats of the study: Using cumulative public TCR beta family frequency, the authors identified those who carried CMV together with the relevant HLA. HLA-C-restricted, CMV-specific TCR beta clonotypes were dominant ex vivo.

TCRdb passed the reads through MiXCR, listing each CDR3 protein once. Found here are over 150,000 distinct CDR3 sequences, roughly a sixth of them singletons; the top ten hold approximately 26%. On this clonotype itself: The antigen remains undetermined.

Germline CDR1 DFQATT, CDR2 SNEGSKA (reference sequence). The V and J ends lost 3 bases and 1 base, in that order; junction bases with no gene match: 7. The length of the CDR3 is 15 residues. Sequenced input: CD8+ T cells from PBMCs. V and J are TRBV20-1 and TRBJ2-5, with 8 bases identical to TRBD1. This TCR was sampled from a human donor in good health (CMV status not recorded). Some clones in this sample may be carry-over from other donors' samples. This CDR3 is CSARTRQGTQETQYF. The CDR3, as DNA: TGCAGTGCTAGGACCCGACAGGGGACCCAAGAGACCCAGTACTTC.